This T cell receptor beta chain originates from a study of T cells after posttransplantation cyclophosphamide. Assay used: immunoSEQ multiplex PCR; TCRdb lists only in-frame clones, some missing. This sample has about 36,000 clones; about three quarters occur once, and the top ten carry roughly 8.1%. Study-level points and caveats: Donor-recipient repertoire similarity was low at 1-2 months, rising over year one. Tissue-infiltrating T cells from skin or gut overlapped little with blood T cells. After PTCy, TRB diversity resembled that of CNI/methotrexate controls.

V lost 5 bases, J lost 2 bases, and 14 bases stayed unmatched. This CDR3 has 17 residues. Per germline, CDR1 LNHDA and CDR2 SQIVND (reference sequence). Cyclophosphamide on days +3 and +4 followed busulfan-fludarabine conditioning and a marrow graft. In regard to this clone: As yet, its antigen is unknown.

The source was CD4+ T cells sorted from blood, collected around 2,000 days after a stem cell transplant with posttransplant cyclophosphamide. The V call is TRBV19, the J call TRBJ1-1; 7 bases are a match to TRBD1. The receptor was isolated from a female patient aged 40 to 50 who received an allogeneic stem cell transplant from a related donor, was CMV-positive, and had no GVHD. Some T cells may have originated in the graft donor. This chain's CDR3 is CASSPNYRGSINTEAFF. CDR3 sequence (DNA): TGTGCCAGTAGTCCAAACTACAGGGGAAGCATAAACACTGAAGCTTTCTTT.